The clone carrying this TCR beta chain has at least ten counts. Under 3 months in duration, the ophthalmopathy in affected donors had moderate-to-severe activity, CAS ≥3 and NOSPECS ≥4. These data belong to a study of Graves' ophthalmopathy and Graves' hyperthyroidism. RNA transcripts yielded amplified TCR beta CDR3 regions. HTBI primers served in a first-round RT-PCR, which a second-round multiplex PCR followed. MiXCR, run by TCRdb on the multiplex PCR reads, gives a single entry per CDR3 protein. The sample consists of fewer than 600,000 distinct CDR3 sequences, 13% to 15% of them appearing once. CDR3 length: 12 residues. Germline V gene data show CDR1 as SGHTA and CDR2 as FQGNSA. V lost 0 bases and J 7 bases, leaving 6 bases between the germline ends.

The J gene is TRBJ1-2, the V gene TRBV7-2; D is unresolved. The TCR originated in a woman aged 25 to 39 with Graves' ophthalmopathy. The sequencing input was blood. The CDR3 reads CASSLARSGYTF. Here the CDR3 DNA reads TGTGCCAGCAGCTTAGCGCGTTCTGGCTACACCTTC. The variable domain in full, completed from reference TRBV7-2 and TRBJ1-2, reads GAGVSQSPSNKVTEKGKDVELRCDPISGHTALYWYRQSLGQGLEFLIYFQGNSAPDKSGLPSDRFSAERTGGSVSTLTIQRTQQEDSAVYLCASSLARSGYTFGSGTRLTVV.